This T cell receptor (beta chain) was found in a study of blood T cells in healthy people across ages. A note on this clonotype: Its antigen is unknown. It may be a read error: a sequence one base away is much more abundant.

A second PCR, run for about 7 to 11 cycles, used a sample-barcoded 5' primer plus a J-beta primer mix. Per-sample output comprised a minimum of 2.5 million paired-end reads containing CDR3. MiXCR, run by TCRdb on the 5' RACE reads, gives a single entry per CDR3 protein. The profile shows 1.5 million to 2 million distinct CDR3 sequences, 28% of them singletons. Findings and limits, study-wide: Since the PBMCs were unsorted, naive and antigen-experienced cells could not be conclusively compared. With age, beta diversity per million T cells declined roughly linearly, significantly by 30 to 50.

Donors were systemically healthy Caucasian individuals from Russia aged 6 to 90 years. The length of the CDR3 is 14 residues. The V gene end was trimmed by 3 bases and the J gene end by 8 bases; junction bases not matched to a gene: 6. V and J are TRBV12-3 or TRBV12-4 and TRBJ2-4, with TRBD1 matching 8 bases. Sequenced sample: blood. This TCR came from a woman in her twenties or thirties in good health. The CDR3 nucleotides read TGTGCCAGCAGTTTGACAGGGGCGCGTTACATTCAGTACTTC. It is translated as CASSLTGARYIQYF.